Here is one T cell receptor (beta chain) with its context. No antigen is known for it. The table came from immunoSEQ multiplex PCR; TCRdb's copy has only in-frame clones and leaves some out. The sample has tens of thousands of clones; 93% are singletons. The V gene lost 1 base and the J gene lost 1 base, with 15 bases spanning the gap. From germline, CDR1 is MDHEN and CDR2 SYDVKM. The CDR3 contains 17 residues. The data derive from a study of cytomegalovirus exposure and HLA in healthy donors. Separate from the roughly 700-subject first cohort, the roughly 120-subject validation cohort was the one that the donors belonged to. Overall study results and limits: The investigators catalogued 150 to 200 TCR beta chains as cytomegalovirus-associated.

The TCR was taken from a woman younger than 30 in good health and CMV-seronegative. V gene TRBV28 combines with J gene TRBJ2-3; TRBD2 might be the D (5 bases). What was sequenced was PBMCs. The CDR3 coding sequence is TGTGCCAGCAGTTTATTAAGCCGGGGTGGAGGCACAGATACGCAGTATTTT. Its protein product is CASSLLSRGGGTDTQYF. Full variable domain (missing parts from reference TRBV28 and TRBJ2-3): DVKVTQSSRYLVKRTGEKVFLECVQDMDHENMFWYRQDPGLGLRLIYFSYDVKMKEKGDIPEGYSVSREKKERFSLILESASTNQTSMYLCASSLLSRGGGTDTQYFGPGTRLTVL.